The 9 T cell receptor beta chains reported below all come from one sample, sequenced in a study of identical twins. TCRdb reprocessed the 5' RACE reads with MiXCR, giving one entry per CDR3 protein. The sample includes about 530,000 distinct CDR3 sequences, about 15% of them seen just once. These records were also assigned to another study, of yellow fever vaccine responses in identical twins.

The specimen was CD4+ T cells sorted from blood. The receptor set was obtained from a woman between 18 and 30 years old in good health.

This clonotype was found a few times. The V call is TRBV29-1, the J call TRBJ2-3; TRBD2 agrees at 9 bases. The CDR3 contains 14 residues. The germline V gene encodes CDR1 SQVTM and CDR2 ANQGSEA. The J segment lost 6 bases and the V segment lost 1 base, leaving 5 bases of the junction unmatched. DNA of the CDR3: TGCAGCGTTGAAGGGTCTAGCGGGGTGGATACGCAGTATTTT. It specifies CSVEGSSGVDTQYF.

The CDR3 DNA is TGTGCCAGCAGTTTGGTAGGGAGAATGGATGAAAAACTGTTTTTT. Protein sequence: CASSLVGRMDEKLFF. J is TRBJ1-4 and V is TRBV12-3 or TRBV12-4; D call uncertain. The germline V and J ends were trimmed by 3 bases and 6 bases, with 14 bases remaining between them. The CDR3 covers 15 residues.

This clonotype was counted between two and nine times. The J gene is TRBJ1-1, the V gene TRBV28, with a weak D call TRBD1 (5 bases). Germline V lookup: CDR1 MDHEN, CDR2 SYDVKM. The CDR3 runs to 14 residues. Trimming removed 3 bases from V and 0 bases from J, with 8 bases in between. The CDR3 DNA reads as TGTGCCAGCAGTTTTAACAGGTTGAACACTGAAGCTTTCTTT. Amino acids: CASSFNRLNTEAFF.

This clonotype came up many times. V and J are TRBV12-3 or TRBV12-4 and TRBJ2-1, with TRBD1 matching over 7 bases. CDR3 size: 17 residues. The V and J ends lost 3 bases and 0 bases, in that order; junction bases with no gene match: 8. CDR3 nucleotide sequence: TGTGCCAGCAGTTTCGCCGGACAGGTCAACTCCTACAATGAGCAGTTCTTC. Encoded protein: CASSFAGQVNSYNEQFF.

This chain connects TRBV20-1 to TRBJ2-2, with 9 bases fitting TRBD2. V shed 3 bases and J 1 base; nucleotides not matched to a gene: 6. Per germline, CDR1 DFQATT and CDR2 SNEGSKA (reference sequence). This CDR3 has 16 residues. The CDR3 region is CSARGLAGLNTGELFF. For the CDR3, the DNA is TGCAGTGCTAGGGGACTAGCTGGCCTGAACACCGGGGAGCTGTTTTTT.

This chain joins TRBV20-1 and TRBJ2-1, with TRBD2 as a possible D gene (6 bases). Germline loops: CDR1 DFQATT, CDR2 SNEGSKA (reference sequence). The CDR3 has 14 residues. Here the CDR3 reads CSANRDSADNEQFF. CDR3 sequence (DNA): TGCAGCGCGAACCGGGACTCAGCAGACAATGAGCAGTTCTTC.

This clonotype was seen more than once but under ten times. The chain carries TRBV20-1 and TRBJ2-1, with no clear D. Germline V lookup: CDR1 DFQATT, CDR2 SNEGSKA (reference sequence). The CDR3 sequence is 12 residues long. V was shortened by 3 bases and J by 5 bases, with 8 bases between the two germline ends. The CDR3 here is CSASGYNNEQFF. The CDR3 DNA is TGCAGTGCTAGCGGGTACAACAATGAGCAGTTCTTC.

The chain combines TRBV5-1 with TRBJ2-1; the D gene is possibly TRBD2 (5 bases). The CDR3 extends over 16 amino acids. Per germline, CDR1 SGHRS and CDR2 YFSETQ. The germline V and J ends were trimmed by 0 bases and 8 bases, with 18 bases remaining between them. CDR3 in DNA: TGCGCCAGCAGCTTGGTGCTAGCTTCTGTTGGCGATGAGCAGTTCTTC. Protein: CASSLVLASVGDEQFF.

This clonotype has just a few counts. This chain links TRBV6-5 with TRBJ2-1, with a weak D call TRBD2 (6 bases). The germline V and J ends were trimmed by 7 bases and 5 bases, with 18 bases remaining between them. Germline assignment: CDR1 MNHEY and CDR2 SVGAGI. The CDR3 runs to 15 residues. DNA of the CDR3: TGTGCCAGCATTAGGCGGGGAAATGGCGACAATGAGCAGTTCTTC. It specifies CASIRRGNGDNEQFF.